The sequence of this TCR beta chain was determined in a study of Graves' ophthalmopathy and Graves' hyperthyroidism. Study-wide background: Hyperthyroidism showing no ophthalmopathy within 18 months of follow-up was stable.

Study-wide results and caveats: Progression of ophthalmopathy was predicted by the model with 65% to 71% sensitivity and around 77% specificity. Most clonotypes expanded in thyroid above 0.001 frequency were present in blood too.

Uncontrolled infections, other autoimmune diseases, pregnancy or lactation barred patients from enrollment. The CDR3 extends over 15 amino acids. Trimming took off 0 bases at V and 1 base at J, with 9 bases between the two ends. Germline V lookup: CDR1 LGHNA, CDR2 YNFKEQ. RNA transcripts were the template, and TCR beta CDR3 regions were amplified from them. Second-round multiplex PCR followed a first-round RT-PCR using HTBI primers. MiXCR was run by TCRdb on the multiplex PCR reads, yielding one entry per CDR3 protein. The table records more than 1,000,000 distinct CDR3 sequences, 35% to 45% of them present only once. For this clonotype: Its antigen remains unidentified.

The sequenced sample consisted of peripheral blood or thyroid tissue (not recorded which). The J gene is TRBJ2-5, the V gene TRBV4-2, with D unclear. The sequence derives from an adult man with Graves' hyperthyroidism. DNA for the CDR3: TGTGCCAGCAGCCAAGAGAGCAGCTTCCAAGAGACCCAGTACTTC. Protein sequence: CASSQESSFQETQYF.